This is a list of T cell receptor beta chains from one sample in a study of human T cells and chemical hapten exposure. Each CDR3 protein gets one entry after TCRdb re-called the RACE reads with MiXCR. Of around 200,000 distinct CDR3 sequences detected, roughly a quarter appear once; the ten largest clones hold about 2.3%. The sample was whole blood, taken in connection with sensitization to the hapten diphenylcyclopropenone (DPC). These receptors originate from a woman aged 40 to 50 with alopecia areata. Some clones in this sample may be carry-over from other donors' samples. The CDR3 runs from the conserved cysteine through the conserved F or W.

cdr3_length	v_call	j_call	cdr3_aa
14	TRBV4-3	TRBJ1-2	CASSQAGTVISYTF
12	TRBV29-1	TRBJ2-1	CSVEDSPNEQFF
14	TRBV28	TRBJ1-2	CASQLGTFNYGYTF
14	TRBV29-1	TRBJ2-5	CSVEAGLAGAAQYF
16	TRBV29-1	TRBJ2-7	CSVEELGQGPSYEQYF
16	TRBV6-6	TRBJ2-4	CASSDRRGVDKNIQYF
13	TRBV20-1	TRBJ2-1	CSAPLLGAGEQFF
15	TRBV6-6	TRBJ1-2	CASTLQGARSAGYTF
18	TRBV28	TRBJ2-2	CASSFAGDGRGGTGELFF
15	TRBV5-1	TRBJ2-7	CASRPSGGRRYEQYF
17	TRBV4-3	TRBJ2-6	CASSPGQAHSGANVLTF
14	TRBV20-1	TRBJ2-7	CSAELAGVFYEQYF
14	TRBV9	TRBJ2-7	CASSVDDRVGEQYF
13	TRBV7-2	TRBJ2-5	CASSLGSPETQYF
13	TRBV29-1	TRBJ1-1	CSVSLSVNTEAFF
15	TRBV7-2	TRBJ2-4	CASSRAGGAKNIQYF
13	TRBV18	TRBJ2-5	CASSPSEGETQYF
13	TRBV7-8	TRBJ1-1	CASRITGTSEAFF
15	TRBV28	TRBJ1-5	CASSLIWDGNQPQHF
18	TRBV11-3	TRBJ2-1	CASSLGLGLAGGRNEQFF
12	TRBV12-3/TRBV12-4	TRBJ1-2	CASRAGGGGYTF
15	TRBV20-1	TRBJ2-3	CSARAGLAQGDTQYF
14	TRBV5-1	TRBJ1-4	CASSRQGESEKLFF
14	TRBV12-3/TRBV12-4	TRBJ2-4	CASRQDRGRNIQYF